Reported below is one T cell receptor beta chain. The data were taken from a study of monozygotic twins with inflammatory bowel disease. TCRdb reprocessed the 5' RACE reads and reports one entry per CDR3 protein, with no DNA. This table lists 300,000 to 400,000 distinct CDR3 sequences. From germline, CDR1 is SGHAT and CDR2 FQNNGV. This CDR3 region has 15 residues. The sequencing sample was made of blood. The J gene is TRBJ1-1, the V gene TRBV11-2; the D call of TRBD1 rests on TCRdb alone, since no DNA is present to check it. The sequence derives from a human donor with ulcerative colitis or Crohn's disease, or a healthy co-twin of an affected twin (not recorded which). Here the CDR3 reads CASSLDVRVDTEAFF.